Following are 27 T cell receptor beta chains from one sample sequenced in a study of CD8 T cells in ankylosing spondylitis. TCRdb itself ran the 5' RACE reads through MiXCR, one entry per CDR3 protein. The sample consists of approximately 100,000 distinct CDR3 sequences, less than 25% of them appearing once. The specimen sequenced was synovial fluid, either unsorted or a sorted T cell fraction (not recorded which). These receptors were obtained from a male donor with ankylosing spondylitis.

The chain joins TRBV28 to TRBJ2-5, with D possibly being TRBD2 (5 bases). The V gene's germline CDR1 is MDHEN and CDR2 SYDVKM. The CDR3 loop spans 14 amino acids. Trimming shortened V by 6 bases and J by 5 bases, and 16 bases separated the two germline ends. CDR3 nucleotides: TGTGCCAGCAGATTACCACGGACGGGGGAGACCCAGTACTTC. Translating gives CASRLPRTGETQYF.

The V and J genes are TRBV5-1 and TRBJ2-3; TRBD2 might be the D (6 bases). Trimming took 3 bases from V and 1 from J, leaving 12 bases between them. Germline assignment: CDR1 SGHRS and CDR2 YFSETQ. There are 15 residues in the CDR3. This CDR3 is CASSSTGVGTDTQYF. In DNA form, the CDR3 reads TGCGCCAGCAGCTCGACGGGAGTTGGCACAGATACGCAGTATTTT.

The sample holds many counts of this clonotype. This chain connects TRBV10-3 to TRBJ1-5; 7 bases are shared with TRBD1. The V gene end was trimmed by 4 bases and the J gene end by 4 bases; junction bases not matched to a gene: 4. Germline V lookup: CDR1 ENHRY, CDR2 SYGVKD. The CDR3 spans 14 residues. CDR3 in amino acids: CAISAGTENQPQHF. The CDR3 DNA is TGTGCCATCAGTGCCGGGACAGAAAATCAGCCCCAGCATTTT.

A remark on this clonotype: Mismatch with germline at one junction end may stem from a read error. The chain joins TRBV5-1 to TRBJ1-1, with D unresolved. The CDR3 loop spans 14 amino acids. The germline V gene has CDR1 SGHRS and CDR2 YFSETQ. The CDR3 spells CASSLRNMNTEAFF. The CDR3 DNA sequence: TGCGCCAGCAGTCTAAGGAACATGAACACTGAAGCTTTTTTT.

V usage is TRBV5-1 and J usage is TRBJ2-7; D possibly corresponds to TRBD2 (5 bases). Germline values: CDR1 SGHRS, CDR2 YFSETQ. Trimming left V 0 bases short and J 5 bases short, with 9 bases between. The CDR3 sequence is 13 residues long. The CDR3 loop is CASSLGLADEQYV. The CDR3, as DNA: TGCGCCAGCAGCTTGGGGCTAGCAGACGAGCAGTACGTC.

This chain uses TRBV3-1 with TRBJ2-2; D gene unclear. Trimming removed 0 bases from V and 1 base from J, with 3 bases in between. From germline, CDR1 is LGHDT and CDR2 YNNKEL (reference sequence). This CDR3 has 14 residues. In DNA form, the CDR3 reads TGTGCCAGCAGCCAAGACAGGAACACCGGGGAGCTGTTTTTT. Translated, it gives CASSQDRNTGELFF. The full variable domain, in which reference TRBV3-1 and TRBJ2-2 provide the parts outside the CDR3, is DTAVSQTPKYLVTQMGNDKSIKCEQNLGHDTMYWYKQDSKKFLKIMFSYNNKELIINETVPNRFSPKSPDKAHLNLHINSLELGDSAVYFCASSQDRNTGELFFGEGSRLTVL.

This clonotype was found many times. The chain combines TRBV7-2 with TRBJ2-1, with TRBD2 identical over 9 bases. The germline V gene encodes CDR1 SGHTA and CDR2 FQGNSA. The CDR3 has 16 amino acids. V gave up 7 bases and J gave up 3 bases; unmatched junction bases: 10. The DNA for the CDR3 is TGTGCCAGCACCTCGAAAGCGGGAGGAATCTACAATGAGCAGTTCTTC. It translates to CASTSKAGGIYNEQFF.

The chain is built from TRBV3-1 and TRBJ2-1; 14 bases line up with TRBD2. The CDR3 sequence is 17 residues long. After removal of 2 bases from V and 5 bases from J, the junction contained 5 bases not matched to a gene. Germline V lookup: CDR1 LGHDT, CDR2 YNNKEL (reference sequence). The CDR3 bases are TGTGCCAGCAGCCAACGACTAGCGGGAGGGCATCACAATGAGCAGTTCTTC. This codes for CASSQRLAGGHHNEQFF.

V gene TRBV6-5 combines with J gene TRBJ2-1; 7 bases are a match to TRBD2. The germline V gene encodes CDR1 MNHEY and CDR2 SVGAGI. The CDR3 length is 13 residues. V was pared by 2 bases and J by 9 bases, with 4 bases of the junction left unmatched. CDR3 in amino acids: CASSYRGGSEQFF. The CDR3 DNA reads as TGTGCCAGCAGTTACCGCGGGGGAAGTGAGCAGTTCTTC.

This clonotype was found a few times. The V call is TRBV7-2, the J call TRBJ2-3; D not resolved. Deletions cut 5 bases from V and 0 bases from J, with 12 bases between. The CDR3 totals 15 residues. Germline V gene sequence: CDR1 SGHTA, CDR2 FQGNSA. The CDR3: CASSPMWISTDTQYF. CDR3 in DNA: TGTGCCAGCAGCCCGATGTGGATAAGCACAGATACGCAGTATTTT.

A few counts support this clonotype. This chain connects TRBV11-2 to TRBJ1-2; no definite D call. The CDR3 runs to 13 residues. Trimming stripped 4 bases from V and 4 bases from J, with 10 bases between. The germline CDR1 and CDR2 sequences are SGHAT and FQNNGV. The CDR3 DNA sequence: TGTGCCAGCAGCTCCCCCACACTCTATGGCTACACCTTC. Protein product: CASSSPTLYGYTF.

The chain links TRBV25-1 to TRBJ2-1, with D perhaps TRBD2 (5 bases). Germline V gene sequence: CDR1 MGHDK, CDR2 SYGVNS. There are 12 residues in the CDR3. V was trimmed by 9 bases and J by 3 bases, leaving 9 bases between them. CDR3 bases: TGTGCCAGTCACCGGGGCTACAATGAGCAGTTCTTC. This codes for CASHRGYNEQFF.

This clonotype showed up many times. Here the CDR3 reads CASSFYAQPQHF. CDR3 DNA sequence: TGTGCCAGCAGTTTCTACGCCCAGCCCCAGCATTTT. The chain is built from TRBV12-3 or TRBV12-4 and TRBJ1-5, with D uncertain. V was pared by 3 bases and J by 7 bases, with 7 bases between. The CDR3 runs to 12 residues.

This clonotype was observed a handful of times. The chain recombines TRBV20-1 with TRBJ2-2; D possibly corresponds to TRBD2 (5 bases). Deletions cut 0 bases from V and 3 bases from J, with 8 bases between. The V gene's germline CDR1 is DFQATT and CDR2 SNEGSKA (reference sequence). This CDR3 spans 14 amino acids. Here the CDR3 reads CSARDLDYTGELFF. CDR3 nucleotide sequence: TGCAGTGCTAGAGATCTGGACTACACCGGGGAGCTGTTTTTT.

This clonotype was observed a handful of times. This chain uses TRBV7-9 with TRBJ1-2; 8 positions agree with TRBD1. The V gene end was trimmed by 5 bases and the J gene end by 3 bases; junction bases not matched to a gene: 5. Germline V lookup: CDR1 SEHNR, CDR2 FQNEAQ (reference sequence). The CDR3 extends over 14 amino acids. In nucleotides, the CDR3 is TGTGCCAGCAGCCCCCGGACAGGGCACTATGGCTACACCTTC. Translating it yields CASSPRTGHYGYTF.

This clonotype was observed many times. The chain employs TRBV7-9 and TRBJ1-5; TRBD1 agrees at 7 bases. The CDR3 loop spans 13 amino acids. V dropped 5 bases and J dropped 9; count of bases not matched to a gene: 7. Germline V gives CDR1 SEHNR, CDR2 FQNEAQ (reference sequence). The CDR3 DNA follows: TGTGCCAGCAGCGCGAGCACAGGGGCGCCCCAGCATTTT. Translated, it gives CASSASTGAPQHF.

CDR3 in amino acids: CSADNGDEQFF. CDR3 sequence (DNA): TGCAGTGCTGATAACGGGGATGAGCAGTTCTTC. The chain has TRBV20-1 and TRBJ2-1; possible D gene TRBD2, 5 bases. The V end was cut by 5 bases, the J end by 8 bases, with 10 bases between. Germline V gene sequence: CDR1 DFQATT, CDR2 SNEGSKA (reference sequence). There are 11 residues in the CDR3.

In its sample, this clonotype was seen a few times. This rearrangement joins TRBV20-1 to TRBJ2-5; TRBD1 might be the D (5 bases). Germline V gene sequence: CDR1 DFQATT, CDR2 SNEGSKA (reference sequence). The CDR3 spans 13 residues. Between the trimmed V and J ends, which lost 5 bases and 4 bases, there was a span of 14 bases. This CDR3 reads CSALRGMRETQYF. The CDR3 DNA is TGCAGTGCTCTAAGGGGTATGCGAGAGACCCAGTACTTC.

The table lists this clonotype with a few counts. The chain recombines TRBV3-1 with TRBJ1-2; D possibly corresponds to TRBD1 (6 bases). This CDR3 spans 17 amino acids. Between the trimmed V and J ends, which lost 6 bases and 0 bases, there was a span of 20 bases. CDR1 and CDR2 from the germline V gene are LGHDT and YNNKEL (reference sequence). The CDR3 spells CASSPTTIWTANYGYTF. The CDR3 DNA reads TGTGCCAGCAGTCCTACCACTATCTGGACAGCTAACTATGGCTACACCTTC.

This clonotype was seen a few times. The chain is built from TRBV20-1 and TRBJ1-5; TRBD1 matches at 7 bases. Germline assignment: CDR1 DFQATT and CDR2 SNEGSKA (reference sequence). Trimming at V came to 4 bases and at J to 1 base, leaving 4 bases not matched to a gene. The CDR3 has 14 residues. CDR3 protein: CSATKTGSNQPQHF. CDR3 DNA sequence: TGCAGTGCTACTAAGACAGGGAGCAATCAGCCCCAGCATTTT.

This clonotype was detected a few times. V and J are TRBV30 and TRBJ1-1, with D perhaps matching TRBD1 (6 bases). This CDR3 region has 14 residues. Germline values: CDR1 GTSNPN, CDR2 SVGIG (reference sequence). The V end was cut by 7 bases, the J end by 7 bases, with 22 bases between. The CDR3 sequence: CAYGAEQGYGEAFF. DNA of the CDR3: TGTGCCTATGGGGCCGAACAGGGATATGGTGAAGCTTTCTTT.

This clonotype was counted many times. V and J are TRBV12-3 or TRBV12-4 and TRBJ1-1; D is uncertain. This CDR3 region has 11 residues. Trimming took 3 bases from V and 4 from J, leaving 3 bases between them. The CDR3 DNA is TGTGCCAGCAGTTTCGGCACTGAAGCTTTCTTT. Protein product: CASSFGTEAFF.

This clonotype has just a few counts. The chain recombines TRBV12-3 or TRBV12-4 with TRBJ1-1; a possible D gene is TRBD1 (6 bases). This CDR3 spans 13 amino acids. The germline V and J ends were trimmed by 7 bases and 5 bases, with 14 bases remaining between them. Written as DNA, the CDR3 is TGTGCCAGCACCAGGGGCCCGTCGACTGAAGCTTTCTTT. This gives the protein CASTRGPSTEAFF.

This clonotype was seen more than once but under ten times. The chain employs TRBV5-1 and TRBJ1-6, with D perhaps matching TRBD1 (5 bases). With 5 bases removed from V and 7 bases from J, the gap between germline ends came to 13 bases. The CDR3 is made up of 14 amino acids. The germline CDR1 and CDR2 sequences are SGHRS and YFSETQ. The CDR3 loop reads CASSSGAQNSPLHF. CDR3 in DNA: TGCGCCAGCAGTTCCGGGGCCCAAAATTCACCCCTCCACTTT. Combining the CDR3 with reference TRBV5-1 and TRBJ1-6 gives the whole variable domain KAGVTQTPRYLIKTRGQQVTLSCSPISGHRSVSWYQQTPGQGLQFLFEYFSETQRNKGNFPGRFSGRQFSNSRSEMNVSTLELGDSALYLCASSSGAQNSPLHFGNGTRLTVT.

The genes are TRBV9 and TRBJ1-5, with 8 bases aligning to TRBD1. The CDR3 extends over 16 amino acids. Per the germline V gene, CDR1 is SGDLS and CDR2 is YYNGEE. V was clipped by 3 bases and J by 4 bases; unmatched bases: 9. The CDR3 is CASSGTGTGGNQPQHF. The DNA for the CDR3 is TGTGCCAGCAGCGGCACCGGGACAGGTGGTAATCAGCCCCAGCATTTT.

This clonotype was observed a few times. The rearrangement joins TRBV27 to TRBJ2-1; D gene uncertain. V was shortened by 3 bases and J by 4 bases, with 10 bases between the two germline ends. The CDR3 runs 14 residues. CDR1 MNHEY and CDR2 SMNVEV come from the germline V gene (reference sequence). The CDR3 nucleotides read TGTGCCAGCAGTTTCGCCATAGGGTACAATGAGCAGTTCTTC. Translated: CASSFAIGYNEQFF.

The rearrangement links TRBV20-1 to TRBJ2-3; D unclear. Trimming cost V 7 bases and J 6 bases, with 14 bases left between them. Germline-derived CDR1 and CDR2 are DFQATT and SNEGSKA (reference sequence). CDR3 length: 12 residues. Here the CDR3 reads CSVPATPDTQYF. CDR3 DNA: TGCAGTGTCCCAGCGACACCGGATACGCAGTATTTT.